This is a list of T cell receptor beta chains from one sample in a study of blood T cell repertoires in COVID-19. Sequencing used immunoSEQ multiplex PCR; TCRdb keeps in-frame clones, though not all of them. The sample yields 110,000 to 150,000 clones, about four fifths seen once. Sequenced material: peripheral blood. These receptors all come from a human donor in a cohort sampled during active COVID-19. The CDR3 runs from the conserved cysteine through the conserved F or W. Each record gives: D gene, J gene, clone size, V gene, CDR3 protein, CDR3 DNA. The D gene is left open where the match is weak. The size entry is marked missing in some rows and otherwise reads once, few, many or a size class.

TRBD1 | TRBJ2-3 | . | TRBV19 | CASSNPTGGTREDTQYF | TGTGCCAGTAGTAACCCGACAGGGGGAACACGAGAAGATACGCAGTATTTT
. | TRBJ1-1 | . | TRBV5-5 | CASSPQPLTVTEAFF | TGTGCCAGCAGCCCACAACCATTGACAGTCACTGAAGCTTTCTTT
. | TRBJ2-7 | . | TRBV4-2 | CASSQASYEQYF | TGTGCCAGCAGCCAAGCTAGCTACGAGCAGTACTTC
. | TRBJ2-7 | . | TRBV28 | CASIPPGYSYEQYF | TGTGCCAGCATCCCGCCGGGGTACTCCTACGAGCAGTACTTC
. | TRBJ2-7 | . | TRBV7-2 | CASRLSGFAYEQYF | TGTGCCAGCAGACTTTCGGGGTTCGCCTACGAGCAGTACTTC
TRBD1 | TRBJ1-1 | . | TRBV15 | CATTDRGRGLFEAFF | TGTGCCACGACCGACAGGGGGCGAGGACTTTTTGAAGCTTTCTTT
TRBD1 | TRBJ1-1 | few | TRBV7-3 | CASRGQPNTEAFF | TGTGCCAGCAGGGGACAGCCGAACACTGAAGCTTTCTTT
TRBD1 | TRBJ2-7 | once | TRBV7-9 | CASDSSGQGTYEQYF | TGTGCCAGCGATAGTTCGGGACAGGGCACCTACGAGCAGTACTTC
. | TRBJ1-1 | . | TRBV19 | CASSILLGRGRAATEAFF | TGTGCCAGTAGTATTTTGCTGGGCAGGGGCCGCGCGGCGACTGAAGCTTTCTTT
TRBD1 | TRBJ1-5 | once | TRBV6-2/TRBV6-3 | CASSRGQDIGQPQHF | TGTGCCAGCAGTCGGGGACAGGATATAGGTCAGCCCCAGCATTTT
. | TRBJ2-7 | . | TRBV27 | CASSLTSQRWDEQYF | TGTGCCAGCAGTTTAACTAGCCAAAGATGGGACGAGCAGTACTTC
. | TRBJ1-3 | . | TRBV11-2 | CASSLQQGNTIYF | TGTGCCAGCAGCTTACAACAGGGAAACACCATATATTTT
TRBD2 | TRBJ2-3 | . | TRBV29-1 | CSAARESYTDTQYF | TGCAGCGCTGCGCGGGAGTCCTACACAGATACGCAGTATTTT
. | TRBJ1-2 | . | TRBV6-2/TRBV6-3 | CASSYLGRGYGYTF | TGTGCCAGCAGTTACCTAGGCAGGGGCTATGGCTACACCTTC
TRBD1 | TRBJ1-1 | . | TRBV2 | CASRADRGDTEAFF | TGTGCCAGCAGAGCGGACAGGGGAGACACTGAAGCTTTCTTT
TRBD2 | TRBJ2-7 | . | TRBV6-2/TRBV6-3 | CASSYSRLAGAYEQYF | TGTGCCAGCAGTTACTCGAGACTAGCGGGAGCCTACGAGCAGTACTTC
TRBD2 | TRBJ2-7 | . | TRBV6-5 | CASSYSSQREGYEQYF | TGTGCCAGCAGTTACTCGAGCCAGCGGGAGGGTTACGAGCAGTACTTC
TRBD1 | TRBJ2-7 | . | TRBV18 | CASSLVSGQGEYEQYF | TGTGCCAGCTCACTAGTTTCGGGACAGGGAGAATACGAGCAGTACTTC